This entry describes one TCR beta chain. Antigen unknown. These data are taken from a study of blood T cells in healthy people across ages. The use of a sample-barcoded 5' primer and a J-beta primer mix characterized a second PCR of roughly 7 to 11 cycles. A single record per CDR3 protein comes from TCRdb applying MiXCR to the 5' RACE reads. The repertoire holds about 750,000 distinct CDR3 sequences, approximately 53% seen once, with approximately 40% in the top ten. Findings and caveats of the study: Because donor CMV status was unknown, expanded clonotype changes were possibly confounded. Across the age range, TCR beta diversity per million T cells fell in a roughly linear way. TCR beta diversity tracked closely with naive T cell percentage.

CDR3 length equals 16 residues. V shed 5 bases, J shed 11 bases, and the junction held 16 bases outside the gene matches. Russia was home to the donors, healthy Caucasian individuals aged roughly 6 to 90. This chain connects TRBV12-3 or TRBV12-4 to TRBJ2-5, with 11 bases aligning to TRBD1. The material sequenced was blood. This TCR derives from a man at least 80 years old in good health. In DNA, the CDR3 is TGTGCCAGCAGTCAGATTCCGGGACAGGGGGAGAATGAGCAGTACTTC. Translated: CASSQIPGQGENEQYF.